This T cell receptor beta chain was captured in a study of T cell repertoires in cytomegalovirus infection. Study in general: Public TCR beta signatures provided an indication of both CMV infection and a matching HLA type. Study-wide findings and caveats: Dominating the ex vivo response were TCR beta clonotypes that were CMV-specific and HLA-C-restricted. There were carriers of CMV plus the relevant HLA, and cumulative public TCR beta family frequency identified them.

TCRdb ran MiXCR on the reads and lists one entry per CDR3 protein. Counted here are approximately 260,000 distinct CDR3 sequences, over 15% occurring once; the ten biggest clones make up around half. Concerning this clonotype: No antigen is known for it.

The CDR3 sequence is 15 residues long. Germline trimming cut 6 bases from V and 2 bases from J; bases unmatched to any gene: 7. CDR1 is LNHDA and CDR2 is SQIVND in the germline V gene (reference sequence). The rearrangement links TRBV19 to TRBJ2-1; 7 bases are a match to TRBD1. This clonotype was obtained from a human donor in good health (CMV status not recorded). Some clones in this sample may be carry-over from other donors' samples. Source material: CD8+ T cells from PBMCs. CDR3 amino acids: CASRMTGLAYNEQFF. CDR3 nucleotide sequence: TGTGCCAGTAGGATGACAGGGCTTGCCTACAATGAGCAGTTCTTC. The complete variable domain, with remaining parts taken from reference TRBV19 and TRBJ2-1, reads DGGITQSPKYLFRKEGQNVTLSCEQNLNHDAMYWYRQDPGQGLRLIYYSQIVNDFQKGDIAEGYSVSREKKESFPLTVTSAQKNPTAFYLCASRMTGLAYNEQFFGPGTRLTVL.